These 16 T cell receptor beta chains came from one sample sequenced in a study of T cells expressing NK-cell markers. Following a re-call of the 5' RACE reads, TCRdb has one entry per CDR3 protein and lacks DNA. This sample's clone table lists some 500,000 distinct CDR3 sequences. The sample was blood T cells: a sorted CD56 or NKG2C T cell subset, CD4+ or CD8+ T cells, or bulk PBMC T cells (not recorded which). Every receptor here comes from a woman between 45 and 60 years old in good health.

The chain carries TRBV5-5 and TRBJ1-1; TCRdb gives TRBD1 as the D gene, but with no DNA this cannot be confirmed. The CDR3 extends over 16 amino acids. CDR1 and CDR2 (germline): SGHKS, YYEKEE (reference sequence). The CDR3 sequence is CASSPLTGAGNTEAFF.

The chain employs TRBV6-5 and TRBJ2-1; without DNA, the TCRdb call of TRBD1 cannot be checked. CDR1 MNHEY and CDR2 SVGAGI come from the germline V gene. This CDR3 is built from 13 residues. CDR3 residues: CASRTGGSREQFF.

This chain links TRBV7-8 with TRBJ2-1; checking the TCRdb D call of TRBD2 is not possible without DNA. The CDR3 length is 16 residues. Germline loops: CDR1 SGHVS, CDR2 FQNEAQ. CDR3 sequence reads: CASSFLVRASNNEQFF.

The CDR3 spells CASSIGTGVGEQYF. The rearrangement joins TRBV9 to TRBJ2-7; TCRdb gives TRBD1 as the D gene, but with no DNA this cannot be confirmed. The CDR3 runs to 14 residues. Germline V CDR1 and CDR2: SGDLS, YYNGEE.

The chain combines TRBV25-1 with TRBJ2-5; TCRdb calls TRBD1, which cannot be checked without DNA. Germline CDR1 reads MGHDK; CDR2 reads SYGVNS. The CDR3 covers 12 residues. CDR3 region: CASGRTGGFQYF.

The chain recombines TRBV7-9 with TRBJ1-2. Looked up from germline, CDR1 is SEHNR and CDR2 is FQNEAQ (reference sequence). The length of the CDR3 is 13 residues. CDR3 region: CASSQQGPYGYTF.

The rearrangement links TRBV7-2 to TRBJ2-1; TCRdb's D call, TRBD2, is unchecked because there is no DNA. The CDR3 extends over 15 amino acids. Germline V gives CDR1 SGHTA, CDR2 FQGNSA. The CDR3 is CASSALAGAIHEQFF.

The chain combines TRBV20-1 with TRBJ1-5; the D call from TCRdb, TRBD1, cannot be confirmed without DNA. This CDR3 is built from 13 residues. CDR1 and CDR2 from the germline V gene are DFQATT and SNEGSKA (reference sequence). This CDR3 reads CSASGVVPGPQHF.

CDR3: CAPRDTQYTEAFF. The J gene is TRBJ1-1, the V gene TRBV12-3 or TRBV12-4; the D gene TCRdb calls, TRBD1, cannot be checked with no DNA. The CDR3 loop spans 13 amino acids.

V is TRBV20-1 and J is TRBJ2-4; TCRdb selects TRBD2, and the lack of DNA leaves this call unchecked. CDR1 and CDR2 from the germline V gene are DFQATT and SNEGSKA (reference sequence). The CDR3 sequence is 18 residues long. This CDR3 is CSASPPAGGGLAKNIQYF.

This sequence joins TRBV12-3 or TRBV12-4 and TRBJ2-7; the D gene TCRdb calls, TRBD2, cannot be checked with no DNA. CDR3 length: 14 residues. CDR3 loop: CASSTGLAGGEQYF.

The chain couples TRBV4-1 to TRBJ2-5; TCRdb proposes TRBD1, but this gene call is untestable without DNA. This CDR3 comprises 15 residues. CDR1 and CDR2 (germline): MGHRA, YSYEKL. CDR3: CASSQGPGQGATQYF.

The chain combines TRBV19 with TRBJ2-1; without DNA, the TCRdb call of TRBD1 cannot be checked. The CDR3 has 13 amino acids. Germline CDR1 is LNHDA and CDR2 is SQIVND (reference sequence). The CDR3 sequence is CASSIGGYGEQFF.

The chain combines TRBV2 with TRBJ2-2; TCRdb selects TRBD2, and the lack of DNA leaves this call unchecked. This CDR3 has 11 amino acids. CDR1 is SNHLY, CDR2 FYNNEI, per germline. The CDR3 region is CASRGTKMLFF.

The chain combines TRBV30 with TRBJ1-1; TCRdb's D call of TRBD1 is untestable without DNA. The CDR3 is 15 residues long. CDR1 GTSNPN and CDR2 SVGIG come from the germline V gene (reference sequence). The CDR3 is CAWRGGDRYLTEAFF.

The V call is TRBV6-5, the J call TRBJ2-2; the TRBD1 assignment by TCRdb is unverifiable without DNA. The length of the CDR3 is 14 residues. Germline loops: CDR1 MNHEY, CDR2 SVGAGI. The CDR3 is CASSYATGNGELFF.